This TCR beta chain derives from a study of blood T cell repertoires in COVID-19. Study-wide background: Spain, Italy and the United States supplied samples that represented acute and convalescent COVID-19. T cells, B-cell-depleted T cells, or PBMCs supplied cDNA or gDNA.

In the source study's methods: Amplification with reference gene primers provided the estimates of nucleated cell counts. The protocol was immunoSEQ multiplex PCR, while the TCRdb copy is restricted to in-frame clones and leaves out a portion. The V and J calls and the clone size are those of that table, but D and trimming were determined from the DNA. This sample has roughly 48,000 clones, with around 79% found just once. Germline V lookup: CDR1 SGHVS, CDR2 FNYEAQ. V was clipped by 4 bases and J by 0 bases; unmatched bases: 4. The CDR3 is 15 residues long. This TCR was recovered from a human donor with active or convalescent COVID-19. The donor label of this sample is uncertain. The gene calls are TRBV7-6 and TRBJ2-7; 9 bases map to TRBD1. The sample consisted of peripheral blood. The CDR3 DNA follows: TGTGCCAGCAGCTCTGGGACAGGGAGCTCCTACGAGCAGTACTTC. This sequence encodes CASSSGTGSSYEQYF.